This record looks at one TCR beta chain sequence and its context. What it recognizes is unknown. This record belongs to a study of blood T cells in healthy people across ages. Study information: Through template switching, about one barcoded beta molecule was captured per two T cells, as measured in model experiments.

The use of a sample-barcoded 5' primer and a J-beta primer mix characterized a second PCR of roughly 6 to 12 cycles. All cDNA molecules were each tagged by a template-switch adaptor with 12 random nucleotides. Sequencing yielded, for each sample, at least 3 million paired-end reads carrying CDR3. TCRdb fed the 5' RACE reads into MiXCR, producing one record per CDR3 protein. The profile shows hundreds of thousands of distinct CDR3 sequences, about 61% of them singletons. Trimming removed 4 bases at V and 4 bases at J, with 14 bases between. Germline CDR1 reads LNHNV; CDR2 reads YYDKDF (reference sequence). The CDR3 totals 15 residues. General study points: Long-lived donors exceeded aged donors in naive CD4+ cells and diversity.

This sequence joins TRBV15 and TRBJ1-5, with D tentatively TRBD1 (6 bases). What was sequenced was blood. The source of this sequence is a man in his forties or fifties in good health. The CDR3 here is CATSNALQGNQPQHF. For the CDR3, the DNA is TGTGCCACCAGCAACGCCTTACAGGGAAATCAGCCCCAGCATTTT.